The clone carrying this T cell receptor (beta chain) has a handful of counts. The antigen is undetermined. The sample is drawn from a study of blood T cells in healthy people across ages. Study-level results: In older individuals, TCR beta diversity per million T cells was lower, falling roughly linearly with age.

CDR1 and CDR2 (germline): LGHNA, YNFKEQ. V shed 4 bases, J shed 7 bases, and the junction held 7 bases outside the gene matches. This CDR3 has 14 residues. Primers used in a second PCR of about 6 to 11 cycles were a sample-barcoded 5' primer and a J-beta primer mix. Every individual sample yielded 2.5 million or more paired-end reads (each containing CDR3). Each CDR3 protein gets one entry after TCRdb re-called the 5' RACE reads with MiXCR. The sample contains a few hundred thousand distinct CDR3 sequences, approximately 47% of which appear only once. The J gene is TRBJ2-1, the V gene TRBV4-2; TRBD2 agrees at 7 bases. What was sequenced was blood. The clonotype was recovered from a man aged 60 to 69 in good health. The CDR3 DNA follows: TGTGCCAGCAGCCTTTTGGGGGGGGGGAATGAGCAGTTCTTC. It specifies CASSLLGGGNEQFF.